The source of this T cell receptor beta chain is a study of blood T cells in healthy people across ages. General observations from the study: Long-lived donors carried more naive CD4+ cells and greater diversity than aged donors.

With respect to this clonotype: The antigen is not known.

Losses at the gene ends were 0 bases for V and 2 bases for J; bases not matched to a gene: 4. The CDR3 extends over 16 amino acids. CDR1 and CDR2 from the germline V gene are SGDLS and YYNGEE. The sample, about 10 milliliters of peripheral blood, was drawn from each donor. PCR was performed a second time for 7 to 11 cycles using a sample-barcoded 5' primer and a J-beta primer mix. TCRdb reanalysed the 5' RACE reads using MiXCR and keeps one entry per CDR3 protein. The repertoire consists of fewer than 1,000,000 distinct CDR3 sequences, with under 55% occurring once and the leading ten covering about a fifth.

This receptor was obtained from a man in his sixties in good health. V gene TRBV9 combines with J gene TRBJ1-4, with 7 bases matching TRBD1. Sequencing was performed on blood. The CDR3 nucleotides are TGTGCCAGCAGCGTAGGAGGGGGCTACACTAATGAAAAACTGTTTTTT. It translates to CASSVGGGYTNEKLFF.